One and the same sample provided the 18 T cell receptor beta chains below, sequenced in a study of blood T cells in healthy people across ages (dated by TCRdb to the mid-2010s). Receptors were amplified or captured by 5' RACE. Sequencing relied on an Illumina HiSeq 2500. The second PCR ran for about 6 to 12 cycles and used a J-beta primer mix along with a sample-barcoded 5' primer. TCRdb took the public reads, trimmed them with fastp at Q25, ran MiXCR for clone calling and kept in-frame beta chains. One record per CDR3 amino acid sequence lists the most common genes and DNA. Counted in this sample were 700,000 to 950,000 distinct CDR3 sequences; nearly 60% of them appeared once. 20% to 25% of the sample is held by the ten biggest clonotypes. Sequenced input: blood. The receptors here all came from a young man in good health.

This chain uses TRBV29-1 with TRBJ2-1; a weak D match, TRBD2 (5 bases). There are 13 residues in the CDR3. The V end was cut by 5 bases, the J end by 13 bases, with 21 bases between. Germline CDR1 SQVTM, CDR2 ANQGSEA. CDR3 DNA sequence: TGCAGCGTTATAGCGATTTTAGGAGAGACCCAGTTCTTC. It yields the protein CSVIAILGETQFF.

V usage is TRBV9 and J usage is TRBJ2-3; D possibly uses TRBD1 or TRBD2 (5 bases each). Germline V gives CDR1 SGDLS, CDR2 YYNGEE. Trimming pared 2 bases from V and 4 bases from J, leaving 14 bases between. The CDR3 has 15 residues. CDR3 DNA sequence: TGTGCCAGCAGCGTCCTGGGGGTGAGGGCAGATACGCAGTATTTT. Its translation is CASSVLGVRADTQYF.

The chain combines TRBV7-6 with TRBJ2-1; D might be TRBD2 (6 bases). Germline V gives CDR1 SGHVS, CDR2 FNYEAQ. Trimming took off 1 base at V and 10 bases at J, with 20 bases between the two ends. The CDR3 has 16 residues. The CDR3 bases are TGTGCCAGCAGCTTAGGAGTCGAGGGCGGGGCAGACGAGCAGTTCTTC. It translates to CASSLGVEGGADEQFF.

This clonotype occurred a few times. The chain employs TRBV5-1 and TRBJ2-7; no firm D call. Trimming took 1 base from V and 5 from J, leaving 4 bases between them. Germline CDR1 reads SGHRS; CDR2 reads YFSETQ. This CDR3 spans 11 amino acids. CDR3 sequence reads: CASSLQHEQYF. The CDR3 DNA reads as TGCGCCAGCAGCTTGCAGCACGAGCAGTACTTC. Based on the CDR3 plus reference TRBV5-1 and TRBJ2-7, the full variable domain is KAGVTQTPRYLIKTRGQQVTLSCSPISGHRSVSWYQQTPGQGLQFLFEYFSETQRNKGNFPGRFSGRQFSNSRSEMNVSTLELGDSALYLCASSLQHEQYFGPGTRLTVT.

The table lists this clonotype with many counts. V and J are TRBV5-1 and TRBJ1-2; possibly TRBD1 for D (5 bases). Germline CDR1 and CDR2: SGHRS and YFSETQ. CDR3 length equals 16 residues. V shed 4 bases and J shed 0 bases, with 16 bases lying between them. The CDR3 sequence is CASSPAGQAPNYGYTF. In DNA form, the CDR3 reads TGCGCCAGCAGCCCGGCAGGGCAGGCCCCTAACTATGGCTACACCTTC.

The genes are TRBV20-1 and TRBJ2-5; TRBD2 matches 7 bases. Germline V lookup: CDR1 DFQATT, CDR2 SNEGSKA (reference sequence). The CDR3 sequence is 13 residues long. V was pared by 7 bases and J by 3 bases, with 8 bases of the junction left unmatched. The CDR3 here is CSETGLREETQYF. CDR3 nucleotides: TGCAGTGAGACGGGACTAAGAGAAGAGACCCAGTACTTC.

The chain combines TRBV9 with TRBJ1-2; 7 nucleotides agree with TRBD1. Germline assignment: CDR1 SGDLS and CDR2 YYNGEE. The ends lost 3 bases at V and 4 bases at J; junction bases unmatched: 9. The CDR3 is 15 amino acids. The CDR3: CASSARDSSPYGYTF. CDR3 coding DNA: TGTGCCAGCAGCGCTCGGGACAGCAGTCCCTATGGCTACACCTTC.

The chain is built from TRBV20-1 and TRBJ2-5, with D perhaps given as TRBD1 or TRBD2 (6 bases each). Germline CDR1 reads DFQATT; CDR2 reads SNEGSKA (reference sequence). The CDR3 has 13 amino acids. The V and J ends lost 5 bases and 4 bases respectively, with 14 bases between them. CDR3 nucleotides: TGCAGTGCTCGGGAGCCGGGGGCAGAGACCCAGTACTTC. Translation gives CSAREPGAETQYF.

The chain uses TRBV12-3 or TRBV12-4 and TRBJ2-3; a possible D gene is TRBD2 (5 bases). The V end lost 3 bases, the J end lost 11 bases, and 18 bases lay between the germline ends. The CDR3 has 14 residues. The CDR3 DNA is TGTGCCAGCAGTTTCGGAGTGAGCGGAGGTGTGCAGTATTTT. Translation gives CASSFGVSGGVQYF.

This sequence joins TRBV29-1 and TRBJ2-7; D possibly uses TRBD1 or TRBD2 (5 bases each). The germline gives CDR1 SQVTM, CDR2 ANQGSEA. Deletions cut 6 bases from V and 3 bases from J, with 12 bases between. The CDR3 extends over 12 amino acids. CDR3 in amino acids: CSVCRDGYEQYF. DNA of the CDR3: TGCAGCGTCTGCCGGGACGGCTACGAGCAGTACTTC.

The CDR3, as DNA: TGTGCCAGCAGCCCCGGTCGGACAGTGGGGGACACTGAAGCTTTCTTT. Translating it yields CASSPGRTVGDTEAFF. The V gene is TRBV7-9, the J gene TRBJ1-1; possible D gene TRBD1, 6 bases. The germline V and J ends were trimmed by 5 bases and 3 bases, with 19 bases remaining between them. This CDR3 spans 16 amino acids. CDR1 and CDR2 from the germline V gene are SEHNR and FQNEAQ (reference sequence).

The chain recombines TRBV15 with TRBJ1-1, with D unclear. Between the trimmed V and J ends, which lost 0 bases and 5 bases, there was a span of 13 bases. Germline loops: CDR1 LNHNV, CDR2 YYDKDF (reference sequence). CDR3 length: 15 amino acids. The CDR3 sequence is CATSRERVSGTEAFF. CDR3 DNA sequence: TGTGCCACCAGCAGAGAGCGGGTTTCGGGAACTGAAGCTTTCTTT.

V and J are TRBV29-1 and TRBJ2-1; 10 nucleotides agree with TRBD1. This CDR3 is built from 13 residues. Unmatched junction bases numbered 3, after V lost 6 bases and J lost 4 bases. In germline, CDR1 is SQVTM, CDR2 ANQGSEA. This chain's CDR3 is CSVGQGDYNEQFF. CDR3 DNA: TGCAGCGTCGGACAGGGGGATTACAATGAGCAGTTCTTC.

This clonotype has a handful of counts. V is TRBV20-1 and J is TRBJ2-4; TRBD1 might be the D (5 bases). TRBJ2-7 matches the DNA end more closely, so the J call is doubtful. CDR3 size: 16 residues. Germline V gene lookup returns CDR1 DFQATT and CDR2 SNEGSKA (reference sequence). The CDR3 DNA reads as TGCAGTGCTACCTTTCTGGCAGGGAATTCAGCCTACGAGCAGTACTTC. Translating it yields CSATFLAGNSAYEQYF.

The chain combines TRBV10-3 with TRBJ2-5; D is perhaps TRBD1 (6 bases). The CDR3 spans 15 residues. Per germline, CDR1 ENHRY and CDR2 SYGVKD. The ends were cut back, 5 bases at V and 4 bases at J, with 17 bases in the middle. CDR3 in DNA: TGTGCCATCAGTCCCCACGGAACAGGGTCAGAGACCCAGTACTTC. Translation gives CAISPHGTGSETQYF.

The chain couples TRBV5-1 to TRBJ2-7; no reliable D call. The CDR3 loop spans 15 amino acids. Trimming removed 2 bases from V and 0 bases from J, with 12 bases in between. The V gene's germline CDR1 is SGHRS and CDR2 YFSETQ. CDR3 in DNA: TGCGCCAGCAGCTTAGGGCCTCCGGACTCCTACGAGCAGTACTTC. The encoded protein is CASSLGPPDSYEQYF. The full variable domain, its missing parts supplied by reference TRBV5-1 and TRBJ2-7, is KAGVTQTPRYLIKTRGQQVTLSCSPISGHRSVSWYQQTPGQGLQFLFEYFSETQRNKGNFPGRFSGRQFSNSRSEMNVSTLELGDSALYLCASSLGPPDSYEQYFGPGTRLTVT.

The chain carries TRBV20-1 and TRBJ2-7; 8 positions agree with TRBD2. Germline V lookup: CDR1 DFQATT, CDR2 SNEGSKA (reference sequence). The CDR3 covers 12 residues. J lost 3 bases, V lost 4 bases, and 2 bases had no gene match. Here the CDR3 reads CSATSGFYEQYF. In DNA, the CDR3 is TGCAGTGCTACTAGCGGGTTCTACGAGCAGTACTTC.

This clonotype was recorded only once. V gene TRBV7-9 combines with J gene TRBJ2-3, with no clear D. Germline V lookup: CDR1 SEHNR, CDR2 FQNEAQ (reference sequence). The CDR3 runs to 15 residues. V shed 0 bases and J shed 4 bases, with 11 bases lying between them. The chain's CDR3 is CASSLAVDRADTQYF. The DNA for the CDR3 is TGTGCCAGCAGCTTAGCAGTCGATAGGGCAGATACGCAGTATTTT.